The sequence of this T cell receptor beta chain was determined in a study of blood T cell repertoires in COVID-19. About the research overall: The United States, Italy and Spain were the sources of the acute and convalescent COVID-19 samples.

V dropped 7 bases and J dropped 2 bases, with 27 bases sitting between them. From germline, CDR1 is LNHDA and CDR2 SQIVND (reference sequence). The CDR3 is 19 residues long. Original analysis: Amplifying reference gene primers gave estimates of nucleated cell counts. Here immunoSEQ multiplex PCR was the method, and the copy in TCRdb shows in-frame clones only, minus some. V and J calls and clone size are as listed in that table; D and trimming were resolved from the DNA. The table has approximately 170,000 clones, about nine tenths seen once. Sequenced input: peripheral blood. The sequence was obtained from a young man who had recovered from COVID-19. The V and J genes are TRBV19 and TRBJ1-5, with a possible D match to TRBD1 (6 bases). The CDR3 is CASTDLGDTRLRGNQPQHF. CDR3 in DNA: TGTGCCAGTACCGATCTCGGGGACACACGCCTTAGGGGCAATCAGCCCCAGCATTTT.